Listed below are T cell receptor beta chains from one sample, sequenced in a study of shared T cell receptors in the human thymus. The protocol was immunoSEQ multiplex PCR, while the TCRdb copy is restricted to in-frame clones and leaves out a portion. Found here are 650,000 to 950,000 clones, approximately 83% of them singletons; the top ten hold around 0.0099%. These data also formed part of another study, on human thymus T cells.

The material sequenced was thymocytes. Receptors originate from a girl under three years old with a congenital heart defect. The CDR3 runs from the conserved cysteine through the conserved F or W. Each record gives: V gene, J gene, CDR3 length, D gene, clone size, CDR3 DNA, CDR3 protein. The D gene is left open where the match is weak. Rows give clone size only sometimes, using once, few, many, or a class for an expanded clone.

v_gene: TRBV5-5
j_gene: TRBJ2-7
len: 15
d_gene: TRBD2
abundance: -
CDR3nt: TGTGCCAGCAGCTTGATGGTCGGGAGGTCCTACGAGCAGTACTTC
CDR3aa: CASSLMVGRSYEQYF

v_gene: TRBV27
j_gene: TRBJ1-2
len: 13
d_gene: -
abundance: -
CDR3nt: TGTGCCAGCACCTCACAGGGACGACGGGGCTACACCTTC
CDR3aa: CASTSQGRRGYTF

v_gene: TRBV2
j_gene: TRBJ1-5
len: 19
d_gene: -
abundance: -
CDR3nt: TGTGCCAGCAGTGACAGGTACTTATCAGGGATCTATAGCAATCAGCCCCAGCATTTT
CDR3aa: CASSDRYLSGIYSNQPQHF

v_gene: TRBV5-1
j_gene: TRBJ1-4
len: 17
d_gene: -
abundance: -
CDR3nt: TGCGCCAGCAGGCCCTCCTCTTTACAGGGCGCTAATGAAAAACTGTTTTTT
CDR3aa: CASRPSSLQGANEKLFF

v_gene: TRBV6-5
j_gene: TRBJ2-7
len: 15
d_gene: -
abundance: once
CDR3nt: TGTGCCAGCAGTCCCGGGTTGGAGCGGCTTCTCGGGCAGTACTTC
CDR3aa: CASSPGLERLLGQYF

v_gene: TRBV5-6
j_gene: TRBJ1-6
len: 15
d_gene: -
abundance: -
CDR3nt: TGTGCCAGCAGCTGGGGGCCCCGGGATAATTCACCCCTCCACTTT
CDR3aa: CASSWGPRDNSPLHF

v_gene: TRBV29-1
j_gene: TRBJ1-2
len: 13
d_gene: -
abundance: -
CDR3nt: TGCAGCGTAGATCCTAAGAGTAACTATGGCTACACCTTC
CDR3aa: CSVDPKSNYGYTF

v_gene: TRBV9
j_gene: TRBJ1-2
len: 15
d_gene: TRBD1
abundance: -
CDR3nt: TGTGCCAGCAGCGTAGAGTCAGGGGGTTACTATGGCTACACCTTC
CDR3aa: CASSVESGGYYGYTF

v_gene: TRBV5-6
j_gene: TRBJ2-1
len: 16
d_gene: TRBD2
abundance: few
CDR3nt: TGTGCCAGCAGCCCGGATCGGGGGGGCCACTACAATGAGCAGTTCTTC
CDR3aa: CASSPDRGGHYNEQFF

v_gene: TRBV28
j_gene: TRBJ1-3
len: 11
d_gene: -
abundance: -
CDR3nt: TGTGCCAGCAGTTGGGGAGGCACCATATATTTT
CDR3aa: CASSWGGTIYF

v_gene: TRBV6-6
j_gene: TRBJ1-2
len: 14
d_gene: TRBD1
abundance: -
CDR3nt: TGTGCCAGCAGTCCCAGGGGACAGGGTTTGGGCTACACCTTC
CDR3aa: CASSPRGQGLGYTF

v_gene: TRBV6-5
j_gene: TRBJ2-7
len: 15
d_gene: -
abundance: -
CDR3nt: TGTGCCAGCAGTTACGACGCGGGGGCCCCCTACGAGCAGTACTTC
CDR3aa: CASSYDAGAPYEQYF

v_gene: TRBV27
j_gene: TRBJ1-6
len: 17
d_gene: TRBD1
abundance: -
CDR3nt: TGTGCCAGCAGTTTATCGATCTTGGGACAGGGGAATTCACCCCTCCACTTT
CDR3aa: CASSLSILGQGNSPLHF

v_gene: TRBV7-2
j_gene: TRBJ1-5
len: 16
d_gene: TRBD1
abundance: once
CDR3nt: TGTGCCAGCAGCTTAGCCGGACAGGGAGTAGATCAGCCCCAGCATTTT
CDR3aa: CASSLAGQGVDQPQHF

v_gene: TRBV6-5
j_gene: TRBJ2-7
len: 15
d_gene: -
abundance: -
CDR3nt: TGTGCCAGCAGTTACTCGAAGTGGGGGAGGTACGAGCAGTACTTC
CDR3aa: CASSYSKWGRYEQYF

v_gene: TRBV5-6
j_gene: TRBJ1-1
len: 14
d_gene: -
abundance: -
CDR3nt: TGTGCCAGCAGCTTGGGGCAGTCAAACACTGAAGCTTTCTTT
CDR3aa: CASSLGQSNTEAFF

v_gene: TRBV2
j_gene: TRBJ2-5
len: 15
d_gene: -
abundance: -
CDR3nt: TGTGCCAGCAGTGAGCCGGGGGGCGTTTGTGAGACCCAGTACTTC
CDR3aa: CASSEPGGVCETQYF

v_gene: TRBV7-2
j_gene: TRBJ1-2
len: 18
d_gene: -
abundance: -
CDR3nt: TGTGCCAGCAGCTTAGAGGGGTCCCCTGGGTGTTCGAGCTATGGCTACACCTTC
CDR3aa: CASSLEGSPGCSSYGYTF

v_gene: TRBV7-9
j_gene: TRBJ2-1
len: 16
d_gene: -
abundance: -
CDR3nt: TGTGCCAGCAGCTGCCGCGGGGGCCCCTCCTACAATGAGCAGTTCTTC
CDR3aa: CASSCRGGPSYNEQFF

v_gene: TRBV28
j_gene: TRBJ1-2
len: 16
d_gene: -
abundance: -
CDR3nt: TGTGCCAGCAGCATGGACAGTTTCAATCTCCATCTTGGCTACACCTTC
CDR3aa: CASSMDSFNLHLGYTF

v_gene: TRBV5-1
j_gene: TRBJ1-1
len: 15
d_gene: -
abundance: -
CDR3nt: TGCGCCAGCAGCCCTGGGATCGGGGAGAACACTGAAGCTTTCTTT
CDR3aa: CASSPGIGENTEAFF

v_gene: TRBV14
j_gene: TRBJ2-5
len: 20
d_gene: -
abundance: few
CDR3nt: TGTGCCAGCAGCCCACGTGTCCGAGGGCCGCCACCCGAGAAGAGGGAGACCCAGTACTTC
CDR3aa: CASSPRVRGPPPEKRETQYF

v_gene: TRBV9
j_gene: TRBJ2-7
len: 14
d_gene: TRBD1
abundance: once
CDR3nt: TGTGCCAGCAGCCCTGGGACAGGGCTACGGGAGCAGTACTTC
CDR3aa: CASSPGTGLREQYF

v_gene: TRBV25-1
j_gene: TRBJ2-7
len: 15
d_gene: -
abundance: -
CDR3nt: TGTGCCAGCCTTGTCGAGCGGCAGGGGTTCTACGAGCAGTACTTC
CDR3aa: CASLVERQGFYEQYF

v_gene: TRBV15
j_gene: TRBJ2-7
len: 16
d_gene: -
abundance: few
CDR3nt: TGTGCCACCAGCGGTAGGGGGCCGGGGGCGGCATACGAGCAGTACTTC
CDR3aa: CATSGRGPGAAYEQYF

v_gene: TRBV15
j_gene: TRBJ1-2
len: 18
d_gene: TRBD1
abundance: -
CDR3nt: TGTGCCACCAGCAGAGATAGGAGGAAGAGGGGGCGCAACTATGGCTACACCTTC
CDR3aa: CATSRDRRKRGRNYGYTF

v_gene: TRBV6-5
j_gene: TRBJ1-1
len: 15
d_gene: -
abundance: -
CDR3nt: TGTGCCAGCAGTCCGAGGGGGTGGACGGACACTGAAGCTTTCTTT
CDR3aa: CASSPRGWTDTEAFF

v_gene: TRBV7-8
j_gene: TRBJ1-4
len: 14
d_gene: -
abundance: -
CDR3nt: TGTGCCAGCAGCGGAGGGCTTGCTAATGAAAAACTGTTTTTT
CDR3aa: CASSGGLANEKLFF

v_gene: TRBV6-5
j_gene: TRBJ1-1
len: 13
d_gene: -
abundance: -
CDR3nt: TGTGCCAGTTTCAGTCGCATGAACACTGAAGCTTTCTTT
CDR3aa: CASFSRMNTEAFF

v_gene: TRBV5-1
j_gene: TRBJ2-6
len: 20
d_gene: TRBD1
abundance: -
CDR3nt: TGCGCCAGCAGCTTGGAACTTCAGACAGGGCGGTTTATGGGGGCCAACGTCCTGACTTTC
CDR3aa: CASSLELQTGRFMGANVLTF

v_gene: TRBV5-1
j_gene: TRBJ2-7
len: 14
d_gene: -
abundance: -
CDR3nt: TGCGCCAGCAGCTTCCAGGGTTTTCTCAACGAGCAGTACTTC
CDR3aa: CASSFQGFLNEQYF

v_gene: TRBV10-3
j_gene: TRBJ2-3
len: 15
d_gene: -
abundance: -
CDR3nt: TGTGCCATCAGTCCCGGGACTTTTAGCACAGATACGCAGTATTTT
CDR3aa: CAISPGTFSTDTQYF

v_gene: TRBV12-5
j_gene: TRBJ2-5
len: 16
d_gene: TRBD2
abundance: -
CDR3nt: TGTGCTAGTGGTTTAAGGGGGCGGGGGGGACGAGAGACCCAGTACTTC
CDR3aa: CASGLRGRGGRETQYF

v_gene: TRBV14
j_gene: TRBJ2-5
len: 14
d_gene: -
abundance: -
CDR3nt: TGTGCCAGCAGCCAGGGCACAGGGTCGGGGACCCAGTACTTC
CDR3aa: CASSQGTGSGTQYF

v_gene: TRBV28
j_gene: TRBJ1-1
len: 16
d_gene: TRBD1
abundance: -
CDR3nt: TGTGCCAGCAGTTTATGGGTCAGGGGGATGAACACTGAAGCTTTCTTT
CDR3aa: CASSLWVRGMNTEAFF

v_gene: TRBV5-1
j_gene: TRBJ1-1
len: 16
d_gene: -
abundance: -
CDR3nt: TGCGCCAGCAGAGTTTCAGGGGCCCGGCCGACCACTGAAGCTTTCTTT
CDR3aa: CASRVSGARPTTEAFF

v_gene: TRBV5-1
j_gene: TRBJ2-5
len: 16
d_gene: TRBD1
abundance: -
CDR3nt: TGCGCCAGCAGCTTGGTTCTCGACAGGGTGTGGGAGACCCAGTACTTC
CDR3aa: CASSLVLDRVWETQYF

v_gene: TRBV7-9
j_gene: TRBJ2-1
len: 16
d_gene: TRBD1
abundance: -
CDR3nt: TGTGCCAGCAGCAACAGGGGTCCCGGATTTAGGAATGAGCAGTTCTTC
CDR3aa: CASSNRGPGFRNEQFF

v_gene: TRBV10-3
j_gene: TRBJ2-5
len: 18
d_gene: TRBD2
abundance: -
CDR3nt: TGTGCCATCAGTGATTCCCCCAGACTAGCGGGGGACCAAGAGACCCAGTACTTC
CDR3aa: CAISDSPRLAGDQETQYF

v_gene: TRBV27
j_gene: TRBJ2-7
len: 16
d_gene: -
abundance: -
CDR3nt: TGTGCCAGCAGTTTATCTGAACGGAGCCACTCCTACGAGCAGTACTTC
CDR3aa: CASSLSERSHSYEQYF

v_gene: TRBV5-4
j_gene: TRBJ2-5
len: 18
d_gene: TRBD2
abundance: -
CDR3nt: TGTGCCAGCAGCTTGGGCTGGCGGGGGGGCCGGATCGGCGAGACCCAGTACTTC
CDR3aa: CASSLGWRGGRIGETQYF

v_gene: TRBV7-2
j_gene: TRBJ1-2
len: 17
d_gene: -
abundance: -
CDR3nt: TGTGCCAGCAGCTTAGAGCCAGGGCCATCCCTTAACTATGGCTACACCTTC
CDR3aa: CASSLEPGPSLNYGYTF

v_gene: TRBV6-5
j_gene: TRBJ2-5
len: 11
d_gene: TRBD1
abundance: -
CDR3nt: TGTGCCAGTAGACAGGGGGAGACCCAGTACTTC
CDR3aa: CASRQGETQYF

v_gene: TRBV6-5
j_gene: TRBJ1-1
len: 12
d_gene: -
abundance: -
CDR3nt: TGTGCCAGCAGTGAATCCAGAGGTGAAGCTTTCTTT
CDR3aa: CASSESRGEAFF

v_gene: TRBV27
j_gene: TRBJ1-3
len: 17
d_gene: TRBD1
abundance: -
CDR3nt: TGTGCCAGCAGGCGAGGGACAGGGGGCCAGGATGGAAACACCATATATTTT
CDR3aa: CASRRGTGGQDGNTIYF

v_gene: TRBV2
j_gene: TRBJ1-2
len: 13
d_gene: -
abundance: -
CDR3nt: TGTGCCAGCAGCCACGGACAGACGGATGGCTACACCTTC
CDR3aa: CASSHGQTDGYTF

v_gene: TRBV25-1
j_gene: TRBJ1-4
len: 16
d_gene: TRBD1
abundance: -
CDR3nt: TGTGCCAGCTCACTGAATAGATGCGGGACAGATGAAAAACTGTTTTTT
CDR3aa: CASSLNRCGTDEKLFF

v_gene: TRBV12-5
j_gene: TRBJ1-5
len: 12
d_gene: -
abundance: -
CDR3nt: TGTGCTAGTGGTTCCCTCAATCAGCCCCAGCATTTT
CDR3aa: CASGSLNQPQHF

v_gene: TRBV28
j_gene: TRBJ1-2
len: 16
d_gene: TRBD1
abundance: -
CDR3nt: TGTGCCAGCAACCCCTCTGGACAGGTTTGGTTCTATGGCTACACCTTC
CDR3aa: CASNPSGQVWFYGYTF